The next 11 T cell receptor beta chains were all read from a single sample in a study of blood T cells in healthy people across ages. The use of a sample-barcoded 5' primer and a J-beta primer mix characterized a second PCR of about 7 to 12 cycles. TCRdb re-called the 5' RACE reads with MiXCR, one entry per CDR3 protein. In the table there are hundreds of thousands of distinct CDR3 sequences, approximately 30% of which are singletons. The sequenced material came from blood. The receptors here all came from a woman aged 80 or over in good health.

On this clonotype itself: A single base separates this from a much larger clone, so it may be a read error. The chain recombines TRBV9 with TRBJ2-5, with 9 bases lining up with TRBD2. V was clipped by 2 bases and J by 11 bases; unmatched bases: 10. The CDR3 has 14 amino acids. Germline V CDR1 and CDR2: SGDLS, YYNGEE. CDR3 loop: CASSVGGGGREQYF. DNA of the CDR3: TGTGCCAGCAGCGTCGGCGGGGGGGGCCGAGAGCAGTACTTC.

In its sample, this clonotype was seen a few times. This rearrangement joins TRBV14 to TRBJ1-4, with 7 bases identical to TRBD1. The V and J ends lost 0 bases and 6 bases, in that order; junction bases with no gene match: 4. Germline V lookup: CDR1 SGHDN, CDR2 FVKESK. The CDR3 sequence is 15 residues long. The CDR3 nucleotides are TGTGCCAGCAGCCAAGATGGAGGGGGCCATGAAAAACTGTTTTTT. It translates to CASSQDGGGHEKLFF. The full variable domain, its missing parts supplied by reference TRBV14 and TRBJ1-4, is EAGVTQFPSHSVIEKGQTVTLRCDPISGHDNLYWYRRVMGKEIKFLLHFVKESKQDESGMPNNRFLAERTGGTYSTLKVQPAELEDSGVYFCASSQDGGGHEKLFFGSGTQLSVL.

This clonotype has only one observation. A single base separates this from a much larger clone, so it may be a read error. No conserved phenylalanine or tryptophan is present at the end of the CDR3, so a read error is the likely explanation. This chain connects TRBV10-3 to TRBJ2-1; no clear D gene. Germline CDR1 reads ENHRY; CDR2 reads SYGVKD. The CDR3 is 13 amino acids. Trimming took off 8 bases at V and 4 bases at J, with 12 bases between the two ends. The CDR3 loop reads CAIRGFAYNEQFV. The DNA of the CDR3 is TGTGCCATCCGAGGATTTGCGTACAATGAGCAGTTCGTC.

This clonotype showed up just a few times. A clone one base away is much larger, so this may be a read error. V and J are TRBV7-2 and TRBJ2-7; no clear D. The CDR3 runs to 14 residues. V was trimmed by 5 bases and J by 7 bases, leaving 18 bases between them. From germline, CDR1 is SGHTA and CDR2 FQGNSA. Here the CDR3 DNA reads TGTGCCAGCAGCCCCGTCCCCTCCTACAATGAGCAGTACTTC. Residues: CASSPVPSYNEQYF.

Of note for this clonotype: A much bigger clone sits one base away, suggesting this may be a read error. The V call is TRBV4-1, the J call TRBJ2-3; D is perhaps TRBD2 (7 bases). This CDR3 is built from 15 residues. The ends were cut back, 4 bases at V and 5 bases at J, with 16 bases in the middle. Per germline, CDR1 MGHRA and CDR2 YSYEKL. The CDR3 spells CASSRGWGGRDTQYF. The DNA of the CDR3 is TGCGCCAGCAGCCGAGGCTGGGGGGGCAGAGATACGCAGTATTTT.

This clonotype was found a few times. A much larger clone lies a single base off, so this may be a read error. The V and J genes are TRBV20-1 and TRBJ2-7, with TRBD1 as a possible D gene (5 bases). This CDR3 is 15 amino acids long. Germline V gene sequence: CDR1 DFQATT, CDR2 SNEGSKA (reference sequence). The CDR3 region has the DNA TGCAGTGCAAGAGAGTCAGGGCTCTCACGTCTCTGGCAGTACTTC. Encoded protein: CSARESGLSRLWQYF.

The chain employs TRBV7-2 and TRBJ1-3, with 9 positions matching TRBD1. CDR1 SGHTA and CDR2 FQGNSA come from the germline V gene. V lost 5 bases and J lost 4; bases outside the gene matches: 9. The CDR3 loop spans 16 amino acids. The CDR3, as DNA: TGTGCCAGCAGCGGACCGAGGACAGGGGCAGGAAACACCATATATTTT. This codes for CASSGPRTGAGNTIYF.

This clonotype has ten or more counts. The chain uses TRBV9 and TRBJ2-7, with 8 bases lining up with TRBD2. The germline CDR1 and CDR2 sequences are SGDLS and YYNGEE. Trimming took 0 bases from V and 4 from J; bases not matched to a gene: 6. This CDR3 has 15 amino acids. The CDR3 sequence: CASSVGYGGGYEQYF. The DNA for the CDR3 is TGTGCCAGCAGCGTAGGGTACGGGGGGGGGTACGAGCAGTACTTC.

This clonotype showed up many times. The genes are TRBV19 and TRBJ1-6; no clear D gene. There are 12 residues in the CDR3. Germline V CDR1 and CDR2: LNHDA, SQIVND (reference sequence). V lost 5 bases and J lost 9, with 8 bases in between. The CDR3 DNA follows: TGTGCCAGTAGTTCGTCTCTTTCACCCCTCCACTTT. Amino acids: CASSSSLSPLHF.

Of note for this clonotype: A much larger clone lies a single base off, so this may be a read error. The DNA for the CDR3 is TGTGCCAGCAGCTTTTACCGGATAGTATCAAACTATGGCTACACCTTC. As protein: CASSFYRIVSNYGYTF. The gene calls are TRBV5-6 and TRBJ1-2; D is ambiguous. The CDR3 runs to 16 residues. Germline assignment: CDR1 SGHDT and CDR2 YYEEEE. Trimming removed 2 bases at V and 2 bases at J, with 16 bases between. Drawing the rest from reference TRBV5-6 and TRBJ1-2, the complete variable domain is DAGVTQSPTHLIKTRGQQVTLRCSPKSGHDTVSWYQQALGQGPQFIFQYYEEEERQRGNFPDRFSGHQFPNYSSELNVNALLLGDSALYLCASSFYRIVSNYGYTFGSGTRLTVV.

This clonotype was seen at least ten times. The rearrangement joins TRBV20-1 to TRBJ2-7, with 11 bases fitting TRBD1. This CDR3 region has 13 residues. V shed 3 bases and J 5 bases; nucleotides not matched to a gene: 3. CDR1 is DFQATT, CDR2 SNEGSKA, per germline (reference sequence). The CDR3 is CSASGQGANEQYF. In nucleotides, the CDR3 is TGCAGTGCTAGTGGACAGGGGGCCAACGAGCAGTACTTC.